A single sample gave rise to the 27 T cell receptor beta chains below, sequenced in a study of T cells in Graves' hyperthyroidism and ophthalmopathy. RNA transcripts served as the template for amplifying TCR beta CDR3 regions. In the first-round RT-PCR of the TCR CDR3, the HTBI primer set was used. TCRdb itself ran the multiplex PCR reads through MiXCR, one entry per CDR3 protein. The table includes fewer than 750,000 distinct CDR3 sequences, about 15% detected once. The sequenced sample was blood. Receptors were obtained from a woman aged 45-65 years with Graves' ophthalmopathy.

This clonotype appeared many times. The V gene is TRBV2, the J gene TRBJ1-4; D possibly corresponds to TRBD1 (6 bases). There are 14 residues in the CDR3. The V end lost 1 base, the J end lost 7 bases, and 10 bases lay between the germline ends. The germline CDR1 and CDR2 sequences are SNHLY and FYNNEI. Here the CDR3 reads CASSEVRGFEKLFF. The CDR3 DNA reads TGTGCCAGCAGTGAAGTGAGGGGGTTTGAAAAACTGTTTTTT.

The sample holds a few counts of this clonotype. CDR3 residues: CASSFRGNAIDTQYF. The CDR3 nucleotides read TGTGCCAGCAGCTTCAGGGGAAATGCGATAGATACGCAGTATTTT. The chain links TRBV7-9 to TRBJ2-3; tentatively, D is TRBD1 (6 bases). The CDR3 sequence is 15 residues long. Looked up from germline, CDR1 is SEHNR and CDR2 is FQNEAQ (reference sequence). Between the trimmed V and J ends, which lost 3 bases and 5 bases, there was a span of 15 bases. The full variable domain, with the rest looked up from reference TRBV7-9 and TRBJ2-3, is DTGVSQNPRHKITKRGQNVTFRCDPISEHNRLYWYRQTLGQGPEFLTYFQNEAQLEKSRLLSDRFSAERPKGSFSTLEIQRTEQGDSAMYLCASSFRGNAIDTQYFGPGTRLTVL.

This clonotype came up many times. The V gene is TRBV7-3, the J gene TRBJ2-7; D remains unclear. The CDR3 is 13 residues long. In germline, CDR1 is SGHTA, CDR2 FQGTGA. Trimming pared 5 bases from V and 5 bases from J, leaving 13 bases between. CDR3 sequence reads: CASSRGRVDEQYF. Here the CDR3 DNA reads TGTGCCAGCAGCCGCGGTCGAGTGGACGAGCAGTACTTC.

This clonotype was observed at least ten times. The chain couples TRBV20-1 to TRBJ2-7; D possibly matches TRBD1 or TRBD2 (5 bases each). The germline V gene has CDR1 DFQATT and CDR2 SNEGSKA (reference sequence). Trimming took off 6 bases at V and 1 base at J, with 16 bases between the two ends. This CDR3 has 14 amino acids. The CDR3 DNA sequence: TGCAGTGCGGGGGACGGGATAAAGTCCTACGAGCAGTACTTC. This encodes CSAGDGIKSYEQYF.

The sample holds a few counts of this clonotype. The gene calls are TRBV5-1 and TRBJ1-4; a possible D gene is TRBD1 (5 bases). V was cut by 1 base and J by 7 bases, with 11 bases left in between. The CDR3 loop spans 14 amino acids. CDR1 is SGHRS, CDR2 YFSETQ, per germline. The CDR3 DNA is TGCGCCAGCAGCTTGAAGGGGCTGAGTGAAAAACTGTTTTTT. This codes for CASSLKGLSEKLFF.

This clonotype has ten or more counts. The chain is built from TRBV7-9 and TRBJ2-1, with 13 bases matching TRBD2. Germline V lookup: CDR1 SEHNR, CDR2 FQNEAQ (reference sequence). This CDR3 has 15 residues. The J segment lost 5 bases and the V segment lost 5 bases, leaving 3 bases of the junction unmatched. This CDR3 reads CASSIGTSGNNEQFF. DNA for the CDR3: TGTGCCAGCAGCATCGGGACTAGCGGGAACAATGAGCAGTTCTTC. The whole variable domain, remainder taken from reference TRBV7-9 and TRBJ2-1, is DTGVSQNPRHKITKRGQNVTFRCDPISEHNRLYWYRQTLGQGPEFLTYFQNEAQLEKSRLLSDRFSAERPKGSFSTLEIQRTEQGDSAMYLCASSIGTSGNNEQFFGPGTRLTVL.

V usage is TRBV24-1 and J usage is TRBJ2-2, with D tentatively TRBD2 (6 bases). Germline values: CDR1 KGHDR, CDR2 SFDVKD. V was pared by 5 bases and J by 2 bases, with 14 bases between. The CDR3 consists of 16 residues. The CDR3 here is CATSGSGLINTGELFF. The CDR3 DNA sequence: TGTGCCACCAGTGGGTCGGGACTTATAAACACCGGGGAGCTGTTTTTT.

Worth noting for this clonotype: This may stem from a read error, because a much larger clone lies one nucleotide away. The CDR3 nucleotides are TGTGCCAGCAGTCTGGGAGACAGGGTAGTAACCTATGGCTGCACCTTC. The encoded protein is CASSLGDRVVTYGCTF. The V gene is TRBV5-5, the J gene TRBJ1-2; 7 nucleotides match TRBD1. The germline CDR1 and CDR2 sequences are SGHKS and YYEKEE (reference sequence). There are 16 residues in the CDR3.

This clonotype was recorded at least ten times. The chain uses TRBV6-1 and TRBJ2-4; D perhaps matches TRBD2 (6 bases). Germline V gene data show CDR1 as MNHNS and CDR2 as SASEGT. V shed 5 bases and J shed 4 bases, with 24 bases lying between them. This CDR3 contains 18 residues. The CDR3 DNA is TGTGCCAGCAGTAGCACCCTCGTTGGACTGGGGACTAAAAACATTCAGTACTTC. Its translation: CASSSTLVGLGTKNIQYF.

The chain combines TRBV30 with TRBJ2-1; no clear D gene. V dropped 0 bases and J dropped 10 bases, with 13 bases sitting between them. Germline-derived CDR1 and CDR2 are GTSNPN and SVGIG (reference sequence). The CDR3 has 13 amino acids. The CDR3 region has the DNA TGTGCCTGGAGTGTAAGGGTAGCAAGAGAGCAGTTCTTC. Translated, it gives CAWSVRVAREQFF.

This clonotype was seen repeatedly, ten times or more. The chain combines TRBV28 with TRBJ2-1; 13 bases match TRBD2. CDR3 length: 16 residues. CDR1 and CDR2 from the germline V gene are MDHEN and SYDVKM. Trimming removed 4 bases from V and 6 bases from J; junction bases left unmatched: 6. In DNA form, the CDR3 reads TGTGCCAGCAGTTCGCTAACTAGCGGGAGGGCCAATGAGCAGTTCTTC. Its translation: CASSSLTSGRANEQFF.

The chain is built from TRBV12-3 or TRBV12-4 and TRBJ1-6; 7 bases line up with TRBD1. The CDR3 loop spans 14 amino acids. J gave up 7 bases and V 6 bases, and 6 bases lay outside the gene matches. DNA for the CDR3: TGTGCCAGCAGCCGACAGGGAAGCAATTCACCCCTCCACTTT. It codes for CASSRQGSNSPLHF.

This clonotype was observed at least ten times. The J gene is TRBJ1-1, the V gene TRBV28; 7 nucleotides align to TRBD1. V shed 8 bases, J shed 11 bases, and the junction held 8 bases outside the gene matches. Germline V CDR1 and CDR2: MDHEN, SYDVKM. This CDR3 spans 11 amino acids. Written as DNA, the CDR3 is TGTGCCAGCGCACAGGGGCGGATTGCTTTCTTT. It codes for CASAQGRIAFF.

The chain has TRBV6-2 or TRBV6-3 and TRBJ2-1, with D perhaps being TRBD1 or TRBD2 (5 bases each). Trimming cost V 3 bases and J 10 bases, with 19 bases left between them. The germline V gene encodes CDR1 MNHEY and CDR2 SVGEGT. The CDR3 contains 15 residues. CDR3 amino acids: CASSYGAGTWEEQFF. The CDR3 DNA sequence: TGTGCCAGCAGTTATGGGGCAGGGACGTGGGAAGAGCAGTTCTTC.

This clonotype was picked up many times. DNA for the CDR3: TGTGCCAGCCGGGACAGCCCTTACGAGCAGTACTTC. Protein: CASRDSPYEQYF. The chain links TRBV2 to TRBJ2-7; 7 nucleotides align to TRBD1. Germline V gene sequence: CDR1 SNHLY, CDR2 FYNNEI. The trim removed 8 bases at V and 4 bases at J, leaving 5 bases unmatched. The CDR3 has 12 amino acids.

This clonotype was observed many times. This chain uses TRBV29-1 with TRBJ2-1, with 7 bases fitting TRBD2. Germline V gene data show CDR1 as SQVTM and CDR2 as ANQGSEA. With V trimmed by 3 bases and J by 0 bases, 14 bases remained unmatched. The CDR3 length is 18 residues. The CDR3 is CSVETPGLSTSSYNEQFF. The CDR3 DNA sequence: TGCAGCGTTGAGACTCCGGGACTATCAACGAGCTCCTACAATGAGCAGTTCTTC.

This clonotype was seen ten or more times. This chain joins TRBV28 and TRBJ1-2; D is unresolved. Trimming shortened V by 7 bases and J by 1 base, and 7 bases separated the two germline ends. The CDR3 spans 12 residues. Germline V gene sequence: CDR1 MDHEN, CDR2 SYDVKM. CDR3 sequence: CASNSNNYGYTF. CDR3 nucleotides: TGTGCCAGCAACAGTAATAACTATGGCTACACCTTC.

This clonotype was seen at least ten times. This rearrangement joins TRBV6-1 to TRBJ2-7; the match to TRBD1 covers 10 bases. Germline assignment: CDR1 MNHNS and CDR2 SASEGT. The V gene end was trimmed by 5 bases and the J gene end by 3 bases; junction bases not matched to a gene: 10. CDR3 length: 16 amino acids. Written as DNA, the CDR3 is TGTGCCAGCAGTCCCCCGGGAGGGACAGGGGACTACGAGCAGTACTTC. This gives the protein CASSPPGGTGDYEQYF.

This clonotype was found a few times. The CDR3 reads CASNSGGRRNQPQHF. Here the CDR3 DNA reads TGTGCCAGTAATTCAGGGGGCAGGCGCAATCAGCCCCAGCATTTT. V gene TRBV19 combines with J gene TRBJ1-5; 8 bases match TRBD1. The CDR3 length is 15 residues. Germline V lookup: CDR1 LNHDA, CDR2 SQIVND (reference sequence). V was pared by 7 bases and J by 2 bases, with 7 bases of the junction left unmatched.

This clonotype was seen at least ten times. The rearrangement joins TRBV6-2 or TRBV6-3 to TRBJ2-2; maybe TRBD2 (5 bases). Per germline, CDR1 MNHEY and CDR2 SVGEGT. V shed 3 bases and J shed 6 bases, with 11 bases lying between them. This CDR3 spans 14 amino acids. This CDR3 reads CASSYRWESGELFF. In DNA form, the CDR3 reads TGTGCCAGCAGTTATCGGTGGGAGTCCGGGGAGCTGTTTTTT.

For this clonotype: Since a much larger clone is just one base distant, this may be a read error. The chain combines TRBV7-2 with TRBJ1-2; D perhaps matches TRBD1 (5 bases). The CDR3 runs 15 residues. With 1 base removed from V and 8 bases from J, the gap between germline ends came to 17 bases. The germline gives CDR1 SGHTA, CDR2 FQGNSA. The CDR3 DNA reads as TGTGCCAGCAGCTTAGAACCCGGGGCGGAGCTGGGCTACACCTTC. Translated, it gives CASSLEPGAELGYTF.

This clonotype was counted ten times or more. This chain links TRBV5-1 with TRBJ1-3, with 11 bases lining up with TRBD1. The CDR3 runs to 16 residues. CDR1 is SGHRS, CDR2 YFSETQ, per germline. Trimming cost V 1 base and J 2 bases; bases outside gene matches: 2. CDR3: CASSLRGQGAGNTIYF. Here the CDR3 DNA reads TGCGCCAGCAGCTTGAGGGGACAGGGGGCTGGAAACACCATATATTTT.

This clonotype was counted many times. The chain is built from TRBV6-1 and TRBJ2-1; 10 bases are shared with TRBD2. CDR3 length: 16 amino acids. The J segment lost 8 bases and the V segment lost 5 bases, leaving 12 bases of the junction unmatched. Germline V gene data show CDR1 as MNHNS and CDR2 as SASEGT. The CDR3 nucleotides are TGTGCCAGCAGTTTTACCCCTAGCGGGAGTAGGGATGAGCAGTTCTTC. Residues: CASSFTPSGSRDEQFF.

As regards this clonotype: A much larger clone is a single base away; this may be a read error. The chain employs TRBV30 and TRBJ1-2, with a weak D call TRBD1 (6 bases). CDR1 and CDR2 (germline): GTSNPN, SVGIG (reference sequence). The CDR3 length is 15 residues. Trimming cost V 4 bases and J 4 bases, with 19 bases left between them. This CDR3 is CAWTFGGGNGYGYTF. The CDR3 nucleotides are TGTGCCTGGACCTTCGGGGGGGGCAACGGCTATGGCTACACCTTC.

The chain combines TRBV9 with TRBJ2-3; perhaps TRBD1 as D (5 bases). There are 14 residues in the CDR3. V lost 3 bases and J 2 bases, leaving 10 bases between the germline ends. Germline CDR1 reads SGDLS; CDR2 reads YYNGEE. The CDR3 DNA reads TGTGCCAGCAGCGACCGACAGATCACAGATACGCAGTATTTT. It codes for CASSDRQITDTQYF. Drawing the rest from reference TRBV9 and TRBJ2-3, the complete variable domain is DSGVTQTPKHLITATGQRVTLRCSPRSGDLSVYWYQQSLDQGLQFLIQYYNGEERAKGNILERFSAQQFPDLHSELNLSSLELGDSALYFCASSDRQITDTQYFGPGTRLTVL.

This clonotype was recorded at least ten times. The CDR3 nucleotides are TGTGCCAGCAGCCTGACTAGCGGGAGTCTAGGGACCCAGTACTTC. Protein: CASSLTSGSLGTQYF. The chain has TRBV27 and TRBJ2-5; 12 bases are shared with TRBD2. The germline CDR1 and CDR2 sequences are MNHEY and SMNVEV (reference sequence). The V gene end was trimmed by 6 bases and the J gene end by 7 bases; junction bases not matched to a gene: 9. This CDR3 region has 15 residues.

This clonotype was seen repeatedly, ten times or more. The V and J genes are TRBV5-1 and TRBJ2-7; D call uncertain. Trimming took 2 bases from V and 6 from J, leaving 12 bases between them. CDR3 size: 13 residues. Germline V lookup: CDR1 SGHRS, CDR2 YFSETQ. CDR3 sequence (DNA): TGCGCCAGCAGCTTTGAACCTACGTCCGAGCAGTACTTC. It encodes CASSFEPTSEQYF. Variable domain in full (rest from reference TRBV5-1 and TRBJ2-7): KAGVTQTPRYLIKTRGQQVTLSCSPISGHRSVSWYQQTPGQGLQFLFEYFSETQRNKGNFPGRFSGRQFSNSRSEMNVSTLELGDSALYLCASSFEPTSEQYFGPGTRLTVT.